These 6 T cell receptor beta chains share one sample of origin, sequenced in a study of blood T cell repertoires in COVID-19 (dated by TCRdb to the early 2020s). Library construction relied on the immunoSEQ multiplex PCR assay. Drawn from immuneACCESS, this table holds only the in-frame rearrangements with V and J called that TCRdb kept. Clones are partly lost; checked studies trace under half to an unresolved V gene and leave the rest unexplained. In all, the sample holds fewer than 250,000 clones, and about 87% of those were seen once. Of the sample, 1.5% to 2% is held by the ten largest clones. The sequenced sample consisted of peripheral blood. These TCRs come from a man between 65 and 85 years old with acute or convalescent COVID-19.

This chain uses TRBV5-5 with TRBJ1-5; D not certain. The CDR3 covers 14 residues. Trimming stripped 0 bases from V and 0 bases from J, with 4 bases between. Germline lookup yields CDR1 SGHKS and CDR2 YYEKEE (reference sequence). The CDR3 is CASSLVSSNQPQHF. The CDR3 DNA reads as TGTGCCAGCAGCTTGGTGAGTAGCAATCAGCCCCAGCATTTT.

The V call is TRBV30, the J call TRBJ2-7, with 11 bases aligning to TRBD2. This CDR3 is 22 amino acids long. V lost 1 base to trimming and J lost 5 bases; unmatched junction nucleotides: 28. Germline CDR1 and CDR2: GTSNPN and SVGIG (reference sequence). The CDR3 DNA reads TGTGCCTGGAGTGACTTAGGACTAGCGGGTCATACAGGAGGTGTGTCTGGTCACGAGCAGTACTTC. Its protein is CAWSDLGLAGHTGGVSGHEQYF.

The gene calls are TRBV18 and TRBJ2-2; 10 bases fit TRBD2. V was clipped by 5 bases and J by 1 base; unmatched bases: 7. There are 17 residues in the CDR3. Germline-derived CDR1 and CDR2 are KGHSH and LQKENI. The chain's CDR3 is CASSKQPSGRNTGELFF. CDR3 in DNA: TGTGCCAGCTCAAAACAGCCTAGCGGGAGGAACACCGGGGAGCTGTTTTTT.

The chain combines TRBV27 with TRBJ2-7; D unclear. Germline V lookup: CDR1 MNHEY, CDR2 SMNVEV (reference sequence). Trimming cost V 3 bases and J 2 bases, with 11 bases left between them. This CDR3 is built from 14 residues. The CDR3 region has the DNA TGTGCCAGCAGTTTGCTGGCCAACCCCTACGAGCAGTACTTC. This encodes CASSLLANPYEQYF.

This chain uses TRBV14 with TRBJ2-3, with TRBD2 matching over 7 bases. The germline V gene has CDR1 SGHDN and CDR2 FVKESK. The CDR3 contains 16 residues. J lost 3 bases, V lost 1 base, and 7 bases had no gene match. The CDR3 loop is CASSQVFTSVTDTQYF. The DNA for the CDR3 is TGTGCCAGCAGCCAAGTTTTTACTAGCGTAACAGATACGCAGTATTTT.

In nucleotides, the CDR3 is TGTGCCTCGAGCCAGTCAATCACAGGCACAGATACGCAGTATTTT. Encoded protein: CASSQSITGTDTQYF. The gene calls are TRBV2 and TRBJ2-3; D call uncertain. The germline gives CDR1 SNHLY, CDR2 FYNNEI. Trimming removed 11 bases at V and 1 base at J, with 19 bases between. CDR3 size: 15 residues.